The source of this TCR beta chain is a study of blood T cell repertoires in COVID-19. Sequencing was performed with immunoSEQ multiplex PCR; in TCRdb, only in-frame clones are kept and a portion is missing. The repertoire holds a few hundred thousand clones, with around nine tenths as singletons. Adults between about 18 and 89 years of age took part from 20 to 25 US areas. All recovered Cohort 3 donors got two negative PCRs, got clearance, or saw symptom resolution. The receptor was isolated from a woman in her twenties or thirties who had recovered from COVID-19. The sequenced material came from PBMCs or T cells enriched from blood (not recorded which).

In DNA form, the CDR3 reads TGTGCCAGCAGCGCGAGGCGGCTGCCCTACGAGCAGTACTTC. Protein product: CASSARRLPYEQYF. The V gene is TRBV7-2, the J gene TRBJ2-7; D remains ambiguous. CDR1 is SGHTA, CDR2 FQGNSA, per germline. With 5 bases removed from V and 2 bases from J, the gap between germline ends came to 13 bases. The CDR3 sequence is 14 residues long.